The clone carrying this T cell receptor (beta chain) has a count of ten or more. Its antigen is not known. Per germline, CDR1 SQVTM and CDR2 ANQGSEA. V lost 4 bases to trimming and J lost 4 bases, with 4 bases between them. The CDR3 runs 10 residues. These data come from a study of Graves' ophthalmopathy and Graves' hyperthyroidism. Patients were excluded if they had other autoimmune diseases or uncontrolled infections, and likewise if pregnancy or lactation applied. The authors used Ficoll-Paque density gradient centrifugation to separate PBMCs. The input was roughly 10 ml of fresh peripheral blood. Overall study findings and caveats: A model built from 13 signatures distinguished ophthalmopathy from stable hyperthyroidism with 85% to 90% sensitivity and approximately 82% specificity.

Using RNA transcripts, the TCR beta CDR3 regions were amplified. Scientists carried out first-round RT-PCR using HTBI primers and then a second-round multiplex PCR. TCRdb analysed the multiplex PCR reads with MiXCR anew, one entry per CDR3 protein. The sample has 300,000 to 500,000 distinct CDR3 sequences, about 16% seen once. The V and J genes are TRBV29-1 and TRBJ1-1; D is undetermined. The sequence came from a woman aged 18-30 years with stable Graves' hyperthyroidism. Sequenced material: peripheral blood. The CDR3 loop reads CSVGTTEAFF. For the CDR3, the DNA is TGCAGCGTTGGGACCACTGAAGCTTTCTTT. Complete variable domain (other parts from reference TRBV29-1 and TRBJ1-1): SAVISQKPSRDICQRGTSLTIQCQVDSQVTMMFWYRQQPGQSLTLIATANQGSEATYESGFVIDKFPISRPNLTFSTLTVSNMSPEDSSIYLCSVGTTEAFFGQGTRLTVV.